One sample yielded the 10 T cell receptor beta chains listed below, sequenced in a study of T cell clusters in autoimmune cytopenias. Each sample's input was roughly 270 ng genomic DNA, 38,000 or so genome equivalents. TRB was amplified by touch-down multiplex PCR, primer pools A and B combined. After re-calling the multiplex PCR reads, TCRdb lists one entry per CDR3 protein, DNA absent. The sample spans 4,500 or so distinct CDR3 sequences; the ten largest clones claim approximately 21%. Sequenced: peripheral blood. The receptors were sampled from a human donor with an autoimmune cytopenia or autoimmune hepatitis (not recorded which).

According to its frequency, this clonotype is medium-sized. The chain joins TRBV27 to TRBJ2-1; TCRdb picks TRBD1, but there is no DNA to check that call. Germline CDR1 and CDR2: MNHEY and SMNVEV (reference sequence). The CDR3 covers 16 residues. The CDR3 reads CASSLGDRGAYNEQFF.

The V and J genes are TRBV20-1 and TRBJ1-4. Per the germline V gene, CDR1 is DFQATT and CDR2 is SNEGSKA (reference sequence). The CDR3 contains 12 residues. The chain's CDR3 is CSARFQSEKLFF.

In terms of frequency, this clonotype is medium-sized (0.01 to 0.1%). The chain combines TRBV6-1 with TRBJ1-4; the D call from TCRdb, TRBD1, cannot be confirmed without DNA. CDR1 and CDR2 from the germline V gene are MNHNS and SASEGT. The CDR3 is made up of 14 amino acids. The CDR3 here is CASTPDRGYGKLFF.

Frequency places this clonotype as medium-sized (0.01 to 0.1%). The gene calls are TRBV18 and TRBJ1-2; no DNA is available, so the TRBD1 call from TCRdb remains unchecked. The germline V gene has CDR1 KGHSH and CDR2 LQKENI. The CDR3 loop spans 13 amino acids. This chain's CDR3 is CASSPDSSYGYTF.

This rearrangement joins TRBV5-1 to TRBJ2-3; lacking DNA, the TRBD2 call made by TCRdb goes unchecked. This CDR3 comprises 17 residues. The germline gives CDR1 SGHRS, CDR2 YFSETQ. The CDR3 reads CASSSRAGVGGTDTQYF.

The V and J genes are TRBV14 and TRBJ1-4; TCRdb proposes TRBD1, but this gene call is untestable without DNA. Germline CDR1 reads SGHDN; CDR2 reads FVKESK. This CDR3 comprises 15 residues. The CDR3 loop is CASSQDLPGAEKLFF.

The CDR3 protein is CSATGTSLNEQFF. The J gene is TRBJ2-1, the V gene TRBV20-1; TCRdb lists TRBD2, though no DNA is available to test this call. Per germline, CDR1 DFQATT and CDR2 SNEGSKA (reference sequence). This CDR3 region has 13 residues.

Considering frequency, this clonotype is medium-sized. V usage is TRBV19 and J usage is TRBJ2-3; with no DNA, the TCRdb D assignment of TRBD2 cannot be verified. The germline gives CDR1 LNHDA, CDR2 SQIVND (reference sequence). The CDR3 loop spans 17 amino acids. CDR3 protein: CASSPTPAAGVGDTQYF. The complete variable domain, with remaining parts taken from reference TRBV19 and TRBJ2-3, reads DGGITQSPKYLFRKEGQNVTLSCEQNLNHDAMYWYRQDPGQGLRLIYYSQIVNDFQKGDIAEGYSVSREKKESFPLTVTSAQKNPTAFYLCASSPTPAAGVGDTQYFGPGTRLTVL.

The gene calls are TRBV20-1 and TRBJ1-2; lacking DNA, the TRBD1 call made by TCRdb goes unchecked. The CDR3 has 11 amino acids. Germline CDR1 reads DFQATT; CDR2 reads SNEGSKA (reference sequence). The CDR3 sequence: CSGEGDYGYTF.

This clonotype counts as medium-sized (0.01 to 0.1%) by frequency. The chain has TRBV12-3 or TRBV12-4 and TRBJ1-4; without DNA, the TCRdb call of TRBD1 cannot be checked. CDR3 size: 13 residues. The CDR3 spells CASRSGQNEKLFF.